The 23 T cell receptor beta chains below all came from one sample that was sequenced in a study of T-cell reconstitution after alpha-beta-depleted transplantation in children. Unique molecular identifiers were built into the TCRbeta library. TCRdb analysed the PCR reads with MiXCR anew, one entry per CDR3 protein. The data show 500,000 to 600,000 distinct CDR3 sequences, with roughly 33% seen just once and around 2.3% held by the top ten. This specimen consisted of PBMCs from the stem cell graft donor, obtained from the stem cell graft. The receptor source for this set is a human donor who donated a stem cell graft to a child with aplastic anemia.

This CDR3 reads CSVESISSYEQYV. CDR3 nucleotide sequence: TGCAGCGTTGAATCCATAAGCTCCTACGAGCAGTACGTC. This chain joins TRBV29-1 and TRBJ2-7; D unclear. Germline CDR1 SQVTM, CDR2 ANQGSEA. The CDR3 is made up of 13 amino acids. Trimming left V 2 bases short and J 0 bases short, with 8 bases between.

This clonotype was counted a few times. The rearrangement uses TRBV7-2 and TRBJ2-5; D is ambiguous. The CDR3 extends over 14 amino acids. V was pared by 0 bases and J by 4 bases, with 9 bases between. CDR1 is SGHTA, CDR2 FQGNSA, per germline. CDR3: CASSLASTGETQYF. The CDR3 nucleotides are TGTGCCAGCAGCTTAGCCTCGACGGGAGAGACCCAGTACTTC. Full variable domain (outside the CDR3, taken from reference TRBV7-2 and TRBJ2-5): GAGVSQSPSNKVTEKGKDVELRCDPISGHTALYWYRQSLGQGLEFLIYFQGNSAPDKSGLPSDRFSAERTGGSVSTLTIQRTQQEDSAVYLCASSLASTGETQYFGPGTRLLVL.

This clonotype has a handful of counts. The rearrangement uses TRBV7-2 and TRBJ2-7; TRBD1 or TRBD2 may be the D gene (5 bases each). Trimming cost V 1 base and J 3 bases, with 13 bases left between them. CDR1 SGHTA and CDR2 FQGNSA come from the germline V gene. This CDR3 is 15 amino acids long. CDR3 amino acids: CASSLGGTPFYEQYF. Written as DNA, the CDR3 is TGTGCCAGCAGCTTAGGAGGGACCCCCTTCTACGAGCAGTACTTC.

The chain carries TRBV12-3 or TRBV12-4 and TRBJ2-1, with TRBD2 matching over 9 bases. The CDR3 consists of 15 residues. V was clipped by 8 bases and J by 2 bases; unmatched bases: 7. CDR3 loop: CASVKASGTYNEQFF. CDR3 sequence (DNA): TGTGCCAGCGTTAAGGCTAGCGGGACCTACAATGAGCAGTTCTTC.

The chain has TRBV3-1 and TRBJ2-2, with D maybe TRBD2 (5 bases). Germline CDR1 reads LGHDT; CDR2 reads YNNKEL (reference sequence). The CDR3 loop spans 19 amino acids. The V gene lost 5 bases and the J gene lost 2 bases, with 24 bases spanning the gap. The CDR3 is CASSFRTSRPHKNTGELFF. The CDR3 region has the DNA TGTGCCAGCAGCTTCCGGACTTCCAGACCTCATAAAAACACCGGGGAGCTGTTTTTT.

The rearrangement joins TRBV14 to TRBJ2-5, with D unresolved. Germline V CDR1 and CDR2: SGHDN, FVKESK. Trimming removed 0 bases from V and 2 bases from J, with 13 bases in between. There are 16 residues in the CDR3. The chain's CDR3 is CASSQDFNVPQETQYF. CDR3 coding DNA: TGTGCCAGCAGCCAAGATTTTAACGTACCTCAAGAGACCCAGTACTTC. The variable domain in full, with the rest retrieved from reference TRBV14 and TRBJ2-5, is EAGVTQFPSHSVIEKGQTVTLRCDPISGHDNLYWYRRVMGKEIKFLLHFVKESKQDESGMPNNRFLAERTGGTYSTLKVQPAELEDSGVYFCASSQDFNVPQETQYFGPGTRLLVL.

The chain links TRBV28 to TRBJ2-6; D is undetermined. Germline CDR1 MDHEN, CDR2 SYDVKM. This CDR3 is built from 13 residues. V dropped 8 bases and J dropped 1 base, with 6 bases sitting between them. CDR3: CASVGSGANVLTF. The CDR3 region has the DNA TGTGCCAGCGTCGGGTCTGGGGCCAACGTCCTGACTTTC.

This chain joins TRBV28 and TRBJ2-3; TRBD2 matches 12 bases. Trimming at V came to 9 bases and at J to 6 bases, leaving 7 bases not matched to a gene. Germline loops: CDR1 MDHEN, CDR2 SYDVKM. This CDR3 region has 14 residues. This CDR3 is CASSSGRAGDTQYF. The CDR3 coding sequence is TGTGCCAGTTCTAGCGGGAGGGCCGGGGATACGCAGTATTTT.

The CDR3 is CATSDPGTTSGSSYNEQFF. DNA of the CDR3: TGTGCCACCAGTGATCCTGGGACAACTAGCGGGAGTTCCTACAATGAGCAGTTCTTC. The V and J genes are TRBV24-1 and TRBJ2-1, with 11 nucleotides matching TRBD2. There are 19 residues in the CDR3. Germline values: CDR1 KGHDR, CDR2 SFDVKD. The V and J ends lost 3 bases and 1 base, in that order; junction bases with no gene match: 10.

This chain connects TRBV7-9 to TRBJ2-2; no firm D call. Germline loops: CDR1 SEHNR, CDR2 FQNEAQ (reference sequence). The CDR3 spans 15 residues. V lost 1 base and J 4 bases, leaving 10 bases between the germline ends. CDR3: CASSLVGIGTGELFF. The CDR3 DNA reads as TGTGCCAGCAGCTTAGTGGGGATCGGCACCGGGGAGCTGTTTTTT.

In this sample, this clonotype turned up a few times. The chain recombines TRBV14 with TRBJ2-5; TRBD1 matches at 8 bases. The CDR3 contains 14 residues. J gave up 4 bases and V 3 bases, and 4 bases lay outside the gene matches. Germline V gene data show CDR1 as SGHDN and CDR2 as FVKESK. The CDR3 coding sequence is TGTGCCAGCAGCCACCCTACAGGGGGAGAGACCCAGTACTTC. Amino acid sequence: CASSHPTGGETQYF.

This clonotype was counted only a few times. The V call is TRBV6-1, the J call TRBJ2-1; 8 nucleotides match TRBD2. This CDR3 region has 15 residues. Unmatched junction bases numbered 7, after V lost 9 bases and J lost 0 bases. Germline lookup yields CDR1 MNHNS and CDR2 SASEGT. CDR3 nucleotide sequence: TGTGCCAGTTATACTAGCGGCAGCTCCTACAATGAGCAGTTCTTC. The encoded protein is CASYTSGSSYNEQFF.

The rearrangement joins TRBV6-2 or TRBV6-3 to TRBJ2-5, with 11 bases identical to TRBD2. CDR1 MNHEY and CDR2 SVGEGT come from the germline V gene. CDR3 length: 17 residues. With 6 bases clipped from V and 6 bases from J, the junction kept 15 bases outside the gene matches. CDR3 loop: CASSIIIAGGPSQTQYF. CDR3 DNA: TGTGCCAGCAGCATTATCATAGCGGGAGGGCCTTCGCAGACCCAGTACTTC.

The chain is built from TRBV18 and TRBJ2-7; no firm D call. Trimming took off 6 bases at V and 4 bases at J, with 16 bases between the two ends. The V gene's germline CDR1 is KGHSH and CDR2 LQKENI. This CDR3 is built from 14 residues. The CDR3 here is CASSPTSTWYEQYF. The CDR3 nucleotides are TGTGCCAGCTCCCCAACGTCAACCTGGTACGAGCAGTACTTC.

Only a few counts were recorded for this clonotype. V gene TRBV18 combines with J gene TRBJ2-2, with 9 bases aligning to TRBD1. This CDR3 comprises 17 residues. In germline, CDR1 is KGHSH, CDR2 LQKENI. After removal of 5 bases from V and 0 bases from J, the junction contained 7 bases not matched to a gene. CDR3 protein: CASSTIQGAANTGELFF. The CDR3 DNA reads TGTGCCAGCTCAACTATACAGGGGGCCGCGAACACCGGGGAGCTGTTTTTT.

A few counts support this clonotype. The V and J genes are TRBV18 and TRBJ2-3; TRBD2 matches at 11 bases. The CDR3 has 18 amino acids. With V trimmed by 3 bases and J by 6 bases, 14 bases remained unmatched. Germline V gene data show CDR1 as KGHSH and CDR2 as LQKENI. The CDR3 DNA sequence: TGTGCCAGCTCACCCGCACAGGAACTAGCGGGAGAAGGGGATACGCAGTATTTT. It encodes CASSPAQELAGEGDTQYF.

CDR3 DNA: TGTGCCAGCAGCCAAGACTCCGGACAGGGGGGTTATGGCTACACCTTC. Translated: CASSQDSGQGGYGYTF. This chain links TRBV4-2 with TRBJ1-2; 10 nucleotides line up with TRBD1. The CDR3 length is 16 residues. The germline V gene encodes CDR1 LGHNA and CDR2 YNFKEQ. Trimming at V came to 0 bases and at J to 5 bases, leaving 6 bases not matched to a gene.

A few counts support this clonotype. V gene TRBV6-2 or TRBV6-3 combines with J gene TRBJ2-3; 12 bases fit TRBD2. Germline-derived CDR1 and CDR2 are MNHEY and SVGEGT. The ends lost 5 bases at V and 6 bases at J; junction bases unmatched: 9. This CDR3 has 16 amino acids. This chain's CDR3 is CASSPPSGRATDTQYF. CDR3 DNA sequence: TGTGCCAGCAGTCCTCCTAGCGGGAGGGCGACGGATACGCAGTATTTT.

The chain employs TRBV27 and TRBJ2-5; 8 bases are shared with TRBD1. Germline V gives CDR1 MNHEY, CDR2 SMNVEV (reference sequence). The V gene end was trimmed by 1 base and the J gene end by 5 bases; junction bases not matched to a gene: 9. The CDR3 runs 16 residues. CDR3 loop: CASSLLGAGGLETQYF. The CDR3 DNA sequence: TGTGCCAGCAGTTTATTGGGCGCAGGGGGCCTGGAGACCCAGTACTTC.

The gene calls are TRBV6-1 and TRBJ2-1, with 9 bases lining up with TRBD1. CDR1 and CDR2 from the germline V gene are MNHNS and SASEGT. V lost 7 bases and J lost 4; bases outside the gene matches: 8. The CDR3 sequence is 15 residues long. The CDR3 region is CASTLDRGEYNEQFF. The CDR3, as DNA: TGTGCCAGCACCCTGGACAGGGGAGAATACAATGAGCAGTTCTTC.

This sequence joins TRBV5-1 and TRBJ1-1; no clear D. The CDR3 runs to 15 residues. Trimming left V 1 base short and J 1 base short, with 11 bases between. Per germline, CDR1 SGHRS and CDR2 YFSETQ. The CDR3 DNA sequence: TGCGCCAGCAGCTTGCGCAGAGCCCAGAACACTGAAGCTTTCTTT. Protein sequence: CASSLRRAQNTEAFF.

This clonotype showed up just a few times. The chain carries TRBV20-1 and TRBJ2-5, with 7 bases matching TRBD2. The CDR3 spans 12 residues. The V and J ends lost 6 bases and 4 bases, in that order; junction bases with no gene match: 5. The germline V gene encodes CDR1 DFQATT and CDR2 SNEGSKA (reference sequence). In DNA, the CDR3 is TGCAGTGCAAATTGGGAGGGAGAGACCCAGTACTTC. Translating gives CSANWEGETQYF.

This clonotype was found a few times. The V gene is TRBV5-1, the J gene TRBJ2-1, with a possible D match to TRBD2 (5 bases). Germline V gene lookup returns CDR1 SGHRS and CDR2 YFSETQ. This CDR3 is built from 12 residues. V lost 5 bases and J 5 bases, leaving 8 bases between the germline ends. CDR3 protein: CASRTTNNEQFF. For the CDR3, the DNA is TGCGCCAGCAGGACTACAAACAATGAGCAGTTCTTC. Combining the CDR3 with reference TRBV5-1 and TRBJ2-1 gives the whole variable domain KAGVTQTPRYLIKTRGQQVTLSCSPISGHRSVSWYQQTPGQGLQFLFEYFSETQRNKGNFPGRFSGRQFSNSRSEMNVSTLELGDSALYLCASRTTNNEQFFGPGTRLTVL.